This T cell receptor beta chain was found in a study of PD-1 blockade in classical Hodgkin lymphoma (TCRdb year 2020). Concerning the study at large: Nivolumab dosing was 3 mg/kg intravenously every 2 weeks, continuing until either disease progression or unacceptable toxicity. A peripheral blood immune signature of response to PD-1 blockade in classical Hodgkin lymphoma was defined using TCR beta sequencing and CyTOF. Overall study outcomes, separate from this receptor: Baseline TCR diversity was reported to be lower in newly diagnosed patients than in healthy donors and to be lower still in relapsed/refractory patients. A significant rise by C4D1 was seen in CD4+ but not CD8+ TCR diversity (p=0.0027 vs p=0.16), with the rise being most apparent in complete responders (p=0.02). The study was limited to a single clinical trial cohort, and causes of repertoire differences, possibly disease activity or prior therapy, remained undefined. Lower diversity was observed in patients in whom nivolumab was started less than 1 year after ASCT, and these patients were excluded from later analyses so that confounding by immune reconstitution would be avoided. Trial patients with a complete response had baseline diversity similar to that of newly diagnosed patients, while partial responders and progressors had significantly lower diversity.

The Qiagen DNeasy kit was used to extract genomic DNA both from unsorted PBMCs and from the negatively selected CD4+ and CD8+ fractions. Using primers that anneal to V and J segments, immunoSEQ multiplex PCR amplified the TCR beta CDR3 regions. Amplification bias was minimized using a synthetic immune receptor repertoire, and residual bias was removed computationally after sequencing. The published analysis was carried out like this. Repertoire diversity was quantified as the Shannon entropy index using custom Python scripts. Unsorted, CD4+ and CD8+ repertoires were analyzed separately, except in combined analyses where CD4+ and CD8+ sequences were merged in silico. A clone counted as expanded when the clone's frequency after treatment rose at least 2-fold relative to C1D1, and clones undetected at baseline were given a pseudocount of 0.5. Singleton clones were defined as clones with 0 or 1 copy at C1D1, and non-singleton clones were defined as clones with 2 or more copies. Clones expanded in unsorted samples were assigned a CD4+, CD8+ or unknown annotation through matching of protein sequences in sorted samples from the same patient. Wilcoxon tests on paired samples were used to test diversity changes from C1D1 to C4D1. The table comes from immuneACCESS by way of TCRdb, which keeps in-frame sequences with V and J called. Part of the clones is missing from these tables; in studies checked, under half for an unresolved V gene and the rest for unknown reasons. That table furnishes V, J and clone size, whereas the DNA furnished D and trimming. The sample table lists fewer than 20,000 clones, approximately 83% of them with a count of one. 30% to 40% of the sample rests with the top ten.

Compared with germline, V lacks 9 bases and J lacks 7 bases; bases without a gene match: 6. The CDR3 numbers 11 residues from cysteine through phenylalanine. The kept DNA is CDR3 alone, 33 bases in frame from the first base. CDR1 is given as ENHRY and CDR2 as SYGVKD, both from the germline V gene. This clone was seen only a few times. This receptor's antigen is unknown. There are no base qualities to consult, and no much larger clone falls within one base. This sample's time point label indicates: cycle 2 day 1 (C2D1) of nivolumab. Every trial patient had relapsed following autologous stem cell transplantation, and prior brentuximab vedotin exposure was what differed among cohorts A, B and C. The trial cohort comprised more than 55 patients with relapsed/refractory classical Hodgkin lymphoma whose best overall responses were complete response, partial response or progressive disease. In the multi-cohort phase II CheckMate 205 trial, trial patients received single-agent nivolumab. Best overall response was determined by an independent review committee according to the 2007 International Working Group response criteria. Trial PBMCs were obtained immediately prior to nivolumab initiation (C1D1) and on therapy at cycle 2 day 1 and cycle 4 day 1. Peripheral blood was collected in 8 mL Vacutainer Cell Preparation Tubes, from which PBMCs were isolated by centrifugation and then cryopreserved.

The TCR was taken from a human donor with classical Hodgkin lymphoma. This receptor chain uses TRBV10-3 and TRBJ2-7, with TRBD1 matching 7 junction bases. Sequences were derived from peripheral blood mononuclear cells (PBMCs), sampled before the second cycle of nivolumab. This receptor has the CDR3 CAIQGSGEQYF. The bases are TGTGCCATACAGGGGTCGGGAGAGCAGTACTTC.